Listed here are 28 T cell receptor beta chains from one sample, sequenced in a study of patients and donors after allogeneic stem cell transplantation. TCRdb independently ran MiXCR on the RT-PCR reads; one entry per CDR3 protein. The sample shows about 74,000 distinct CDR3 sequences, around 27% of them seen only once. Specimen: blood, either unsorted or a sorted T cell fraction (not recorded which). Receptor source: a human donor who was either an allogeneic HSCT recipient or a stem cell or donor lymphocyte infusion donor (not recorded which). It is not recorded whose cells these are; they may come from a transplant donor.

This clonotype showed up just a few times. The V and J genes are TRBV10-3 and TRBJ1-2, with 8 bases aligning to TRBD1. V lost 6 bases, J lost 6 bases, and 6 bases stayed unmatched. The CDR3 sequence is 13 residues long. CDR1 ENHRY and CDR2 SYGVKD come from the germline V gene. The CDR3 nucleotides read TGTGCCATCAGCTCGGACAGGGCTCATGGCTACACCTTC. Its translation is CAISSDRAHGYTF.

This clonotype was detected many times. The genes are TRBV7-9 and TRBJ2-1; 9 bases map to TRBD2. CDR3 length: 17 amino acids. CDR1 is SEHNR and CDR2 is FQNEAQ in the germline V gene (reference sequence). V shed 2 bases, J shed 6 bases, and the junction held 11 bases outside the gene matches. In DNA form, the CDR3 reads TGTGCCAGCAGCTTACGGCGGGGGGGCGGAAGAATCAATGAGCAGTTCTTC. Protein: CASSLRRGGGRINEQFF.

The J gene is TRBJ1-1, the V gene TRBV6-5; D may be TRBD1 (6 bases). Germline assignment: CDR1 MNHEY and CDR2 SVGAGI. V was shortened by 0 bases and J by 0 bases, with 11 bases between the two germline ends. The CDR3 contains 16 residues. The CDR3 region has the DNA TGTGCCAGCAGTTACTCCCTGGGACAATTGAACACTGAAGCTTTCTTT. Residues: CASSYSLGQLNTEAFF.

The V call is TRBV20-1, the J call TRBJ2-2; D is uncertain. Germline lookup yields CDR1 DFQATT and CDR2 SNEGSKA (reference sequence). Trimming shortened V by 5 bases and J by 0 bases, and 4 bases separated the two germline ends. This CDR3 is 12 amino acids long. CDR3 bases: TGCAGTGCTGGTCCGAACACCGGGGAGCTGTTTTTT. This translates into CSAGPNTGELFF.

This clonotype was detected only a few times. The chain employs TRBV7-3 and TRBJ1-1; a weak D match, TRBD1 (5 bases). V gave up 1 base and J gave up 1 base, with 13 bases separating them. CDR3 size: 16 residues. CDR1 SGHTA and CDR2 FQGTGA come from the germline V gene. Written as DNA, the CDR3 is TGTGCCAGCAGCTTAAAGGCCCACGGGGGGAACACTGAAGCTTTCTTT. This encodes CASSLKAHGGNTEAFF. Using reference TRBV7-3 and TRBJ1-1 for the parts outside the CDR3, the full variable domain is GAGVSQTPSNKVTEKGKYVELRCDPISGHTALYWYRQSLGQGPEFLIYFQGTGAADDSGLPNDRFFAVRPEGSVSTLKIQRTERGDSAVYLCASSLKAHGGNTEAFFGQGTRLTVV.

CDR3 in amino acids: CASSYPEGVREKLFF. The CDR3 DNA reads as TGTGCCAGCAGTTACCCCGAGGGGGTGCGTGAAAAACTGTTTTTT. The chain recombines TRBV6-6 with TRBJ1-4, with TRBD1 as a possible D gene (6 bases). Per the germline V gene, CDR1 is MNHNY and CDR2 is SVGAGI (reference sequence). This CDR3 is 15 amino acids long. Trimming left V 2 bases short and J 7 bases short, with 14 bases between.

This clonotype has more than one count but fewer than ten. The rearrangement joins TRBV6-5 to TRBJ1-2; the match to TRBD1 covers 9 bases. V dropped 0 bases and J dropped 7; count of bases not matched to a gene: 3. Germline loops: CDR1 MNHEY, CDR2 SVGAGI. The CDR3 totals 14 residues. CDR3 sequence: CASSYSGQGFGYTF. CDR3 in DNA: TGTGCCAGCAGTTACTCGGGACAGGGTTTTGGCTACACCTTC.

This sequence joins TRBV12-3 or TRBV12-4 and TRBJ1-4; unclear D gene. The CDR3 totals 13 residues. V was cut by 3 bases and J by 11 bases, with 13 bases left in between. The CDR3 DNA reads TGTGCCAGCAGTTTGGTAGGGATTGGGAAACTGTTTTTT. Its protein is CASSLVGIGKLFF.

The table lists this clonotype with many counts. This chain links TRBV12-3 or TRBV12-4 with TRBJ1-2; D not certain. This CDR3 contains 15 residues. V lost 3 bases and J lost 4, with 15 bases in between. CDR3 coding DNA: TGTGCCAGCAGTTTTAAACCTGGGGTCGCCTATGGCTACACCTTC. Its translation is CASSFKPGVAYGYTF.

A few counts support this clonotype. The chain uses TRBV5-1 and TRBJ2-5; D ambiguous. Germline CDR1 and CDR2: SGHRS and YFSETQ. The CDR3 loop spans 13 amino acids. The V end was cut by 0 bases, the J end by 4 bases, with 7 bases between. The CDR3 is CASSLGSLETQYF. Here the CDR3 DNA reads TGCGCCAGCAGCTTGGGGTCACTAGAGACCCAGTACTTC.

The chain has TRBV5-6 and TRBJ1-2; 9 positions agree with TRBD1. CDR3 size: 13 residues. Germline V CDR1 and CDR2: SGHDT, YYEEEE. Unmatched junction bases numbered 4, after V lost 2 bases and J lost 8 bases. The CDR3 region is CASSFGQGRGYTF. Here the CDR3 DNA reads TGTGCCAGCAGCTTCGGACAGGGGCGCGGCTACACCTTC.

This clonotype was detected only a few times. The chain joins TRBV5-1 to TRBJ1-4, with 8 bases lining up with TRBD1. Trimming removed 2 bases from V and 7 bases from J; junction bases left unmatched: 4. From germline, CDR1 is SGHRS and CDR2 YFSETQ. The CDR3 extends over 14 amino acids. The CDR3 nucleotides read TGCGCCAGCAGCTTCGGACAGGGTGGTGAAAAACTGTTTTTT. Translating gives CASSFGQGGEKLFF.

The rearrangement uses TRBV7-9 and TRBJ1-1, with 9 positions matching TRBD1. Germline V gene lookup returns CDR1 SEHNR and CDR2 FQNEAQ (reference sequence). There are 15 residues in the CDR3. J lost 2 bases, V lost 3 bases, and 4 bases had no gene match. The CDR3 bases are TGTGCCAGCAGCTTTAGGACAGGGGATAACACTGAAGCTTTCTTT. Its protein product is CASSFRTGDNTEAFF.

This clonotype was seen more than once but under ten times. The chain employs TRBV4-1 and TRBJ2-3; no reliable D call. Per the germline V gene, CDR1 is MGHRA and CDR2 is YSYEKL. The length of the CDR3 is 16 residues. V lost 1 base to trimming and J lost 0 bases, with 11 bases between them. The CDR3 spells CASSQGLSGSTDTQYF. The CDR3 DNA reads TGCGCCAGCAGCCAAGGATTGTCTGGCAGCACAGATACGCAGTATTTT.

V and J are TRBV6-2 or TRBV6-3 and TRBJ2-2, with D uncertain. CDR3 length: 15 residues. The V end lost 4 bases, the J end lost 1 base, and 10 bases lay between the germline ends. Germline CDR1 reads MNHEY; CDR2 reads SVGEGT. CDR3 nucleotide sequence: TGTGCCAGCAGTTGGGGTTTTGAGAACACCGGGGAGCTGTTTTTT. It codes for CASSWGFENTGELFF.

J is TRBJ2-3 and V is TRBV7-3; 15 bases agree with TRBD2. Unmatched junction bases numbered 10, after V lost 5 bases and J lost 1 base. Per germline, CDR1 SGHTA and CDR2 FQGTGA. CDR3 length: 19 residues. The CDR3 spells CASSLSGTSGGYGTDTQYF. Here the CDR3 DNA reads TGTGCCAGCAGCCTATCCGGGACTAGCGGGGGGTATGGCACAGATACGCAGTATTTT. Looking up the rest from reference TRBV7-3 and TRBJ2-3 gives the full variable domain: GAGVSQTPSNKVTEKGKYVELRCDPISGHTALYWYRQSLGQGPEFLIYFQGTGAADDSGLPNDRFFAVRPEGSVSTLKIQRTERGDSAVYLCASSLSGTSGGYGTDTQYFGPGTRLTVL.

J is TRBJ1-1 and V is TRBV7-2, with TRBD1 as a possible D gene (5 bases). Germline assignment: CDR1 SGHTA and CDR2 FQGNSA. The CDR3 is made up of 15 amino acids. V shed 2 bases and J shed 4 bases, with 14 bases lying between them. The CDR3 DNA reads TGTGCCAGCAGCTTAAGACGGGGGGATAGCACTGAAGCTTTCTTT. Its translation is CASSLRRGDSTEAFF.

This clonotype was detected a few times. The chain is built from TRBV7-2 and TRBJ2-3; D uncertain. The CDR3 spans 14 residues. CDR1 and CDR2 from the germline V gene are SGHTA and FQGNSA. V gave up 5 bases and J gave up 2 bases, with 11 bases separating them. CDR3 coding DNA: TGTGCCAGCAGCCCCCGAGCGATCACAGATACGCAGTATTTT. Protein product: CASSPRAITDTQYF.

This clonotype was seen more than once but under ten times. J is TRBJ1-1 and V is TRBV21-1; TRBD1, the D gene given by the table, was not confirmed from the DNA. TRBV21-1 is given as a pseudogene. The CDR3 loop spans 16 amino acids. The DNA of the CDR3 is TGTGCCAGCAGCAAAAGGGATGGACAGCCGAACACTGAAGCTTTCTTT. It is translated as CASSKRDGQPNTEAFF.

This clonotype was seen repeatedly, ten times or more. The DNA of the CDR3 is TGTGCCATCAGTGAGGGACTAGCGGGTAGCACAGATACGCAGTATTTT. Amino acids: CAISEGLAGSTDTQYF. The genes are TRBV10-3 and TRBJ2-3, with 11 nucleotides matching TRBD2. There are 16 residues in the CDR3. With 2 bases clipped from V and 0 bases from J, the junction kept 1 base outside the gene matches. CDR1 and CDR2 from the germline V gene are ENHRY and SYGVKD.

This clonotype was counted between two and nine times. The chain combines TRBV10-3 with TRBJ1-1; 7 bases are a match to TRBD1. The CDR3 has 14 amino acids. Per germline, CDR1 ENHRY and CDR2 SYGVKD. V gave up 5 bases and J gave up 0 bases; unmatched junction bases: 3. The CDR3 here is CAISTGTVNTEAFF. CDR3 coding DNA: TGTGCCATCAGTACCGGGACAGTGAACACTGAAGCTTTCTTT.

This clonotype was detected only a few times. One end of the junction fails to match germline, which may point to a read error. The chain is built from TRBV29-1 and TRBJ1-1, with D possibly TRBD1 on 6 matching bases. CDR3 length equals 12 residues. Germline CDR1 SQVTM, CDR2 ANQGSEA. Here the CDR3 DNA reads TGCAGCGTCGAAGTCGGCAGGGGTGAGGCTTTCTTT. Its translation is CSVEVGRGEAFF.

V usage is TRBV7-6 and J usage is TRBJ2-1, with 9 bases matching TRBD2. Germline trimming cut 1 base from V and 2 bases from J; bases unmatched to any gene: 3. CDR1 and CDR2 from the germline V gene are SGHVS and FNYEAQ. There are 16 residues in the CDR3. The CDR3 sequence is CASSLEVAGAYNEQFF. The CDR3 DNA follows: TGTGCCAGCAGCTTAGAGGTAGCGGGAGCCTACAATGAGCAGTTCTTC.

This chain links TRBV7-2 with TRBJ1-5; D is unclear. The length of the CDR3 is 14 residues. Germline loops: CDR1 SGHTA, CDR2 FQGNSA. V was cut by 2 bases and J by 2 bases, with 7 bases left in between. The CDR3 DNA follows: TGTGCCAGCAGCTTAAACAGCGGCAATCAGCCCCAGCATTTT. Translation: CASSLNSGNQPQHF.

The chain carries TRBV11-2 and TRBJ2-5, with 7 positions matching TRBD1. V was clipped by 3 bases and J by 5 bases; unmatched bases: 6. CDR3 size: 14 residues. The germline CDR1 and CDR2 sequences are SGHAT and FQNNGV. The CDR3 reads CASSFDRVWETQYF. CDR3 nucleotide sequence: TGTGCCAGCAGCTTCGACAGGGTTTGGGAGACCCAGTACTTC. The full variable domain, in which reference TRBV11-2 and TRBJ2-5 provide the parts outside the CDR3, is EAGVAQSPRYKIIEKRQSVAFWCNPISGHATLYWYQQILGQGPKLLIQFQNNGVVDDSQLPKDRFSAERLKGVDSTLKIQPAKLEDSAVYLCASSFDRVWETQYFGPGTRLLVL.

V and J are TRBV12-3 or TRBV12-4 and TRBJ2-3, with D perhaps assigned TRBD1 or TRBD2 (6 bases each). V dropped 7 bases and J dropped 4 bases, with 24 bases sitting between them. The CDR3 runs 17 residues. CDR3 loop: CASTSPGRGPVPDTQYF. The CDR3 DNA sequence: TGTGCCAGCACTTCCCCGGGTCGGGGGCCGGTCCCAGATACGCAGTATTTT.

The rearrangement uses TRBV13 and TRBJ2-5, with 11 bases fitting TRBD2. V was clipped by 7 bases and J by 2 bases; unmatched bases: 6. This CDR3 has 15 residues. Germline V gene lookup returns CDR1 PRHDT and CDR2 FYEKMQ (reference sequence). The CDR3 bases are TGTGCCAGCACCTCCCGACTAGCGGGGCAAGAGACCCAGTACTTC. This translates into CASTSRLAGQETQYF.

This clonotype was seen many times. The chain combines TRBV5-1 with TRBJ1-1; TRBD1 aligns across 7 bases. The CDR3 covers 14 residues. The germline gives CDR1 SGHRS, CDR2 YFSETQ. The trim removed 6 bases at V and 5 bases at J, leaving 10 bases unmatched. The CDR3 region has the DNA TGCGCCAGCACGCCGCCAGGGGGAGAGACTGAAGCTTTCTTT. It encodes CASTPPGGETEAFF.